Listed below are T cell receptor beta chains from one sample, sequenced in a study of radiotherapy plus CTLA-4 blockade in lung cancer. Produced via immunoSEQ multiplex PCR; TCRdb's table is partial and in-frame only. The table records about 59,000 clones, roughly 76% of them present only once. The source was peripheral blood, collected from a patient treated with radiotherapy plus ipilimumab. The receptors come from a human donor with non-small cell lung cancer who had a complete response to radiotherapy plus ipilimumab. The CDR3 runs from the conserved cysteine through the conserved F or W. A D gene is named only where the DNA matches it firmly. Not every row has a clone size; where given, it reads once, few, many or a size class.

d_gene: TRBD2; j_gene: TRBJ2-1; abundance: few; v_gene: TRBV27; CDR3aa: CASSLSSGGAGYNEQFF; CDR3nt: TGTGCCAGCAGTTTATCGAGCGGGGGGGCGGGGTACAATGAGCAGTTCTTC
d_gene: .; j_gene: TRBJ2-3; abundance: once; v_gene: TRBV6-6; CDR3aa: CASSSSTGFTDTQYF; CDR3nt: .
d_gene: TRBD1; j_gene: TRBJ1-5; abundance: .; v_gene: TRBV25-1; CDR3aa: CASSAKPRGMEPQHF; CDR3nt: TGTGCCAGCAGTGCGAAACCCAGGGGGATGGAGCCCCAGCATTTT
d_gene: TRBD2; j_gene: TRBJ2-7; abundance: .; v_gene: TRBV10-2; CDR3aa: CASSLAGAGTYEQYF; CDR3nt: TGCGCCAGCAGTCTAGCGGGAGCCGGGACCTACGAGCAGTACTTC
d_gene: TRBD1; j_gene: TRBJ2-5; abundance: .; v_gene: TRBV14; CDR3aa: CASSRGTAQRETQYF; CDR3nt: TGTGCCAGCAGCCGAGGGACAGCCCAGAGGGAGACCCAGTACTTC
d_gene: TRBD1; j_gene: TRBJ2-2; abundance: .; v_gene: TRBV18; CDR3aa: CASSLGTANTGELFF; CDR3nt: TGTGCCAGCTCACTCGGGACAGCGAACACCGGGGAGCTGTTTTTT
d_gene: .; j_gene: TRBJ2-7; abundance: .; v_gene: TRBV18; CDR3aa: CASSPAGPPYEQYF; CDR3nt: TGTGCCAGCTCACCGGCAGGCCCTCCCTACGAGCAGTACTTC
d_gene: TRBD2; j_gene: TRBJ2-5; abundance: .; v_gene: TRBV5-1; CDR3aa: CASSLSGGRMGTQYF; CDR3nt: TGCGCCAGCAGTCTTAGCGGGGGGCGGATGGGGACCCAGTACTTC
d_gene: .; j_gene: TRBJ2-7; abundance: .; v_gene: TRBV27; CDR3aa: CASGRAGSPSYEQYF; CDR3nt: TGTGCCAGCGGAAGGGCGGGGTCCCCTTCCTACGAGCAGTACTTC
d_gene: .; j_gene: TRBJ1-2; abundance: .; v_gene: TRBV6-5; CDR3aa: CASSYQGEGYGYTF; CDR3nt: TGTGCCAGCAGTTATCAAGGCGAGGGCTATGGCTACACCTTC
d_gene: .; j_gene: TRBJ1-2; abundance: .; v_gene: TRBV5-1; CDR3aa: CASSLYPDNNYGYTF; CDR3nt: TGCGCCAGCAGCTTGTATCCGGACAACAACTATGGCTACACCTTC
d_gene: TRBD1; j_gene: TRBJ1-1; abundance: .; v_gene: TRBV30; CDR3aa: CAWSVRVGQEAFF; CDR3nt: TGTGCCTGGAGTGTACGAGTGGGACAGGAAGCTTTCTTT
d_gene: .; j_gene: TRBJ2-7; abundance: .; v_gene: TRBV30; CDR3aa: CAWGRHLGEQYF; CDR3nt: TGTGCCTGGGGCCGACACCTTGGCGAGCAGTACTTC
d_gene: TRBD1; j_gene: TRBJ1-6; abundance: .; v_gene: TRBV2; CDR3aa: CASSRQGPINNSPLHF; CDR3nt: TGTGCCAGCAGTCGACAGGGACCCATCAATAATTCACCCCTCCACTTT
d_gene: .; j_gene: TRBJ2-3; abundance: .; v_gene: TRBV5-4; CDR3aa: CASSLGVTWDTQYF; CDR3nt: TGTGCCAGCAGCTTAGGAGTCACCTGGGATACGCAGTATTTT
d_gene: TRBD1; j_gene: TRBJ2-7; abundance: .; v_gene: TRBV10-1; CDR3aa: CASSEGQGVSYEQYF; CDR3nt: TGCGCCAGCAGTGAAGGACAGGGGGTCTCCTACGAGCAGTACTTC
d_gene: .; j_gene: TRBJ2-5; abundance: .; v_gene: TRBV12-5; CDR3aa: CASGLHPAGTKETQYF; CDR3nt: TGTGCTAGTGGTTTGCATCCCGCCGGGACAAAAGAGACCCAGTACTTC
d_gene: .; j_gene: TRBJ2-2; abundance: .; v_gene: TRBV19; CDR3aa: CASKMELAGNTGELFF; CDR3nt: TGTGCCAGTAAGATGGAGCTGGCGGGGAACACCGGGGAGCTGTTTTTT
d_gene: TRBD1; j_gene: TRBJ2-7; abundance: .; v_gene: TRBV6-1; CDR3aa: CASSTGQGASYEQYF; CDR3nt: TGTGCCAGCAGTACCGGACAGGGGGCATCCTACGAGCAGTACTTC
d_gene: TRBD1; j_gene: TRBJ2-1; abundance: .; v_gene: TRBV13; CDR3aa: CASSPRTGLYNEQFF; CDR3nt: TGTGCCAGCAGCCCTAGGACAGGGCTGTACAATGAGCAGTTCTTC
d_gene: .; j_gene: TRBJ2-7; abundance: once; v_gene: TRBV11-2; CDR3aa: CASSSLTLSSAEQYF; CDR3nt: TGTGCCAGCAGCTCCCTGACCCTTTCCAGCGCCGAGCAGTACTTC
d_gene: .; j_gene: TRBJ2-7; abundance: once; v_gene: TRBV7-8; CDR3aa: CASSSWTASYEQYF; CDR3nt: TGTGCCAGCAGCTCGTGGACAGCTTCCTACGAGCAGTACTTC
d_gene: .; j_gene: TRBJ2-5; abundance: few; v_gene: TRBV7-2; CDR3aa: CASSFRGAQETQYF; CDR3nt: TGTGCCAGCAGCTTCAGGGGCGCACAAGAGACCCAGTACTTC
d_gene: TRBD2; j_gene: TRBJ2-1; abundance: once; v_gene: TRBV11-2; CDR3aa: CASSLFSGNNEQFF; CDR3nt: TGTGCCAGCAGCTTGTTTAGCGGGAACAATGAGCAGTTCTTC
d_gene: TRBD1; j_gene: TRBJ1-2; abundance: few; v_gene: TRBV4-3; CDR3aa: CASSQGGTVKSADRGYTF; CDR3nt: TGCGCCAGCAGCCAAGGAGGGACAGTAAAATCGGCGGATAGAGGCTACACCTTC
d_gene: TRBD2; j_gene: TRBJ2-5; abundance: .; v_gene: TRBV6-6; CDR3aa: CASSLTSLETQYF; CDR3nt: TGTGCCAGCAGTTTGACTAGCTTGGAGACCCAGTACTTC
d_gene: .; j_gene: TRBJ2-1; abundance: few; v_gene: TRBV20-1; CDR3aa: CSARQQTQQFF; CDR3nt: TGCAGTGCTAGACAACAAACGCAGCAGTTCTTC
d_gene: .; j_gene: TRBJ1-5; abundance: few; v_gene: TRBV6-6; CDR3aa: CASSDRPSLRNQPQHF; CDR3nt: TGTGCCAGCTCGGACAGACCTTCCCTCAGAAATCAGCCCCAGCATTTT
d_gene: TRBD1; j_gene: TRBJ2-7; abundance: .; v_gene: TRBV10-3; CDR3aa: CAISPGQGRYEQYF; CDR3nt: TGTGCCATCAGTCCGGGACAGGGAAGGTACGAGCAGTACTTC
d_gene: TRBD1; j_gene: TRBJ1-1; abundance: .; v_gene: TRBV10-2; CDR3aa: CASSALDRGDTEAFF; CDR3nt: TGCGCCAGCAGTGCCCTCGACAGGGGGGACACTGAAGCTTTCTTT
d_gene: .; j_gene: TRBJ2-7; abundance: .; v_gene: TRBV28; CDR3aa: CASSLIPGTPFYEQYF; CDR3nt: TGTGCCAGCAGTTTGATTCCCGGGACACCTTTCTACGAGCAGTACTTC
d_gene: TRBD1; j_gene: TRBJ1-2; abundance: .; v_gene: TRBV19; CDR3aa: CASSGYYEDRATNYGYTF; CDR3nt: TGTGCCAGTAGCGGATACTATGAGGACAGGGCAACCAACTATGGCTACACCTTC
d_gene: TRBD1; j_gene: TRBJ1-6; abundance: once; v_gene: TRBV5-1; CDR3aa: CASSLYAGQPTSPLHF; CDR3nt: TGCGCCAGCAGCTTGTATGCGGGACAGCCGACATCACCCCTCCACTTT
d_gene: .; j_gene: TRBJ1-5; abundance: .; v_gene: TRBV15; CDR3aa: CATSRYDVGASEPQHF; CDR3nt: TGTGCCACCAGCAGGTATGACGTGGGCGCAAGTGAACCCCAGCATTTT
d_gene: TRBD2; j_gene: TRBJ2-1; abundance: .; v_gene: TRBV11-3; CDR3aa: CASSRKTSDRNEQFF; CDR3nt: TGTGCCAGCAGCCGAAAGACTAGCGATCGGAATGAGCAGTTCTTC
d_gene: .; j_gene: TRBJ1-1; abundance: .; v_gene: TRBV18; CDR3aa: CASSPGGHTEAFF; CDR3nt: TGTGCCAGCTCACCCGGCGGGCACACTGAAGCTTTCTTT
d_gene: TRBD1; j_gene: TRBJ2-7; abundance: .; v_gene: TRBV18; CDR3aa: CASSPGQAFREQYF; CDR3nt: TGTGCCAGCTCACCGGGACAGGCGTTTCGCGAGCAGTACTTC
d_gene: TRBD2; j_gene: TRBJ2-5; abundance: .; v_gene: TRBV6-5; CDR3aa: CASSTSGGGQETQYF; CDR3nt: TGTGCCAGCAGTACTAGCGGGGGGGGACAAGAGACCCAGTACTTC
d_gene: .; j_gene: TRBJ1-1; abundance: .; v_gene: TRBV6-5; CDR3aa: CASHRRPNTEAFF; CDR3nt: TGTGCCAGCCACAGGCGTCCGAACACTGAAGCTTTCTTT
d_gene: .; j_gene: TRBJ2-7; abundance: few; v_gene: TRBV7-8; CDR3aa: CASSLSRGFLYEQYF; CDR3nt: TGTGCCAGCAGCTTATCCCGGGGATTTCTCTACGAGCAGTACTTC
d_gene: .; j_gene: TRBJ2-7; abundance: .; v_gene: TRBV6-5; CDR3aa: CASSSGQYFYEQYF; CDR3nt: TGTGCCAGCAGTTCTGGACAGTACTTTTACGAGCAGTACTTC
d_gene: .; j_gene: TRBJ2-7; abundance: .; v_gene: TRBV28; CDR3aa: CASSLAGASVEQYF; CDR3nt: TGTGCCAGCAGTTTAGCAGGGGCCTCGGTCGAGCAGTACTTC
d_gene: TRBD2; j_gene: TRBJ2-5; abundance: .; v_gene: TRBV23-1; CDR3aa: CASSQVAGGSETQYF; CDR3nt: TGCGCCAGCAGTCAAGTGGCGGGAGGCTCAGAGACCCAGTACTTC
d_gene: .; j_gene: TRBJ1-2; abundance: .; v_gene: TRBV6-5; CDR3aa: CASSHGPGLTGYTF; CDR3nt: TGTGCCAGCAGCCATGGACCAGGGCTAACCGGCTACACCTTC
d_gene: .; j_gene: TRBJ2-3; abundance: .; v_gene: TRBV18; CDR3aa: CASSPDRADTQYF; CDR3nt: TGTGCCAGCTCACCGGACAGAGCAGATACGCAGTATTTT
d_gene: TRBD2; j_gene: TRBJ2-5; abundance: .; v_gene: TRBV5-1; CDR3aa: CASSWGGSEKTQYF; CDR3nt: TGCGCCAGCAGCTGGGGGGGGAGCGAGAAGACCCAGTACTTC